This TCR beta chain stems from a study of cytomegalovirus exposure and HLA in healthy donors. The donors were part of the validation cohort of fewer than 150 subjects. That cohort was separate from the first cohort, which comprised 500 to 850 subjects. The ends were cut back, 2 bases at V and 3 bases at J, with 7 bases in the middle. This CDR3 contains 13 residues. Germline-derived CDR1 and CDR2 are MNHNS and SASEGT. Libraries were prepared by immunoSEQ multiplex PCR; TCRdb keeps only in-frame clonotypes and omits some of them. The repertoire includes approximately 100,000 clones, about 90% of them detected once, and 6.3% sits in the top ten.

The chain joins TRBV6-1 to TRBJ1-2; no definite D call. This clonotype was sampled from a man aged 18 to 35 in good health and CMV-seropositive. The specimen was PBMCs. The chain's CDR3 is CASSEMAHYGYTF. CDR3 in DNA: TGTGCCAGCAGTGAAATGGCACACTATGGCTACACCTTC.